This is a list of T cell receptor beta chains from one sample in a study of beta chain features in type 1 diabetes. Using immunoSEQ multiplex PCR, the repertoire was profiled, and TCRdb retains in-frame clones only, with some absent. The sample lists roughly 400,000 clones; 9.5% to 10% were seen once. The source material was central memory CD4+ T cells from blood. All receptors derive from a man between 25 and 39 years old with type 1 diabetes. Each CDR3 is given without its conserved first and last residue. The order of the fields is V gene, clone size, CDR3 length, J gene, CDR3 protein. Clone size is shown for a subset of rows, as once, few, many or a class of expanded clone.

V: TRBV11-3
size: few
length: 12
J: TRBJ1-1
CDR3: ASSLLGPGNEAF

V: TRBV20-1
size: few
length: 9
J: TRBJ1-1
CDR3: SARDTVQAF

V: TRBV6-1
size: few
length: 13
J: TRBJ1-1
CDR3: ASVNPGGASTEAF

V: TRBV27
size: few
length: 13
J: TRBJ2-2
CDR3: ASGETGTFTGELF

V: TRBV7-2
size: few
length: 12
J: TRBJ1-5
CDR3: ASSLDAGYQPQH

V: TRBV11-2
size: many
length: 12
J: TRBJ2-2
CDR3: ASSLGSNTGELF

V: TRBV5-1
size: NA
length: 13
J: TRBJ2-2
CDR3: ASSTGAADTGELF

V: TRBV6-5
size: NA
length: 14
J: TRBJ1-3
CDR3: ASSYGRWTSGNTIY

V: TRBV11-3
size: many
length: 14
J: TRBJ2-1
CDR3: ASSPPGLGSYNEQF

V: TRBV25-1
size: few
length: 12
J: TRBJ1-2
CDR3: ASSLGGTAYGYT

V: TRBV6-6
size: NA
length: 12
J: TRBJ1-2
CDR3: ASSYTDRGYGYT

V: TRBV10-3
size: few
length: 14
J: TRBJ2-2
CDR3: ATFNRGASNTGELF

V: TRBV6-6
size: NA
length: 12
J: TRBJ2-3
CDR3: ASIPGTSPDTQY

V: TRBV27
size: NA
length: 9
J: TRBJ1-4
CDR3: ATGRREKLF

V: TRBV6-6
size: few
length: 11
J: TRBJ2-7
CDR3: ASSSGDYYEQY

V: TRBV5-4
size: NA
length: 11
J: TRBJ2-2
CDR3: ASSQETGWELF

V: TRBV27
size: NA
length: 12
J: TRBJ1-2
CDR3: ASSLSHGGYGYT

V: TRBV14
size: many
length: 12
J: TRBJ1-1
CDR3: ASSEGQMNTEAF

V: TRBV19
size: few
length: 17
J: TRBJ1-1
CDR3: ASSIGWDDGQIRNTEAF

V: TRBV7-2
size: few
length: 13
J: TRBJ2-7
CDR3: ASSRLGGQTYEQY

V: TRBV18
size: few
length: 12
J: TRBJ2-7
CDR3: ASSPIDRDYEQY

V: TRBV6-1
size: NA
length: 13
J: TRBJ1-5
CDR3: ASRPAGQVEQPQH

V: TRBV29-1
size: NA
length: 10
J: TRBJ1-1
CDR3: SVVARGSEAF

V: TRBV6-5
size: few
length: 10
J: TRBJ1-1
CDR3: ASSTPGGEAF

V: TRBV5-4
size: NA
length: 12
J: TRBJ2-7
CDR3: ASSPWTSRGEQY

V: TRBV5-1
size: NA
length: 11
J: TRBJ2-3
CDR3: ASSPETPDTQY

V: TRBV5-1
size: NA
length: 12
J: TRBJ1-4
CDR3: ASSFGSYGEKLF

V: TRBV13
size: NA
length: 11
J: TRBJ2-6
CDR3: ARSRSGANVLT

V: TRBV28
size: NA
length: 12
J: TRBJ1-4
CDR3: ASSTEGGGEKLF

V: TRBV11-2
size: few
length: 14
J: TRBJ2-1
CDR3: ASSLTSGGASNEQF

V: TRBV7-8
size: few
length: 15
J: TRBJ1-5
CDR3: ASSLLARGTSNQPQH

V: TRBV28
size: few
length: 15
J: TRBJ1-3
CDR3: ASSQYEDRLRGNTIY

V: TRBV2
size: many
length: 12
J: TRBJ2-5
CDR3: ASSGGLGKETQY

V: TRBV10-3
size: few
length: 14
J: TRBJ2-1
CDR3: AIRGPWGEGNNEQF

V: TRBV11-3
size: few
length: 10
J: TRBJ1-2
CDR3: ASSPGPYGYT

V: TRBV18
size: few
length: 13
J: TRBJ2-3
CDR3: ASSPEGVSTDTQY

V: TRBV7-9
size: few
length: 13
J: TRBJ1-2
CDR3: ASSSGQTRGYGYT

V: TRBV7-9
size: many
length: 13
J: TRBJ1-3
CDR3: ASSLGGSQGDTIY

V: TRBV5-1
size: few
length: 11
J: TRBJ2-5
CDR3: ASSATPPETQY

V: TRBV27
size: few
length: 11
J: TRBJ1-2
CDR3: ASCPKSRSGYT

V: TRBV2
size: NA
length: 9
J: TRBJ2-1
CDR3: ASDEAGEQF

V: TRBV6-6
size: NA
length: 14
J: TRBJ2-7
CDR3: ASQQDGTGGFYEQY

V: TRBV7-2
size: few
length: 13
J: TRBJ2-3
CDR3: ASSLPGQGSDTQY

V: TRBV19
size: few
length: 11
J: TRBJ1-5
CDR3: ATGRDLNQPQH

V: TRBV10-3
size: NA
length: 12
J: TRBJ2-1
CDR3: AISESREKGEQF

V: TRBV7-9
size: few
length: 13
J: TRBJ2-7
CDR3: ASSPTNRQTREQY

V: TRBV15
size: few
length: 12
J: TRBJ2-7
CDR3: ATSRDLGLYEQY

V: TRBV2
size: NA
length: 13
J: TRBJ2-3
CDR3: ASSNDRGSTDTQY

V: TRBV10-3
size: NA
length: 13
J: TRBJ1-1
CDR3: AISESDRENTEAF

V: TRBV28
size: many
length: 14
J: TRBJ1-5
CDR3: ASRTGQFGSNQPQH

V: TRBV2
size: few
length: 10
J: TRBJ2-2
CDR3: ASGSPAGELF

V: TRBV5-1
size: few
length: 12
J: TRBJ1-4
CDR3: ASSSQGNNEKLF

V: TRBV4-3
size: few
length: 17
J: TRBJ2-1
CDR3: ASSQGGLAGWRDKNEQF

V: TRBV5-1
size: NA
length: 12
J: TRBJ1-5
CDR3: ASSPDSGGQPQH

V: TRBV4-1
size: few
length: 12
J: TRBJ2-7
CDR3: ASSQGVGSYEQY

V: TRBV6-6
size: few
length: 11
J: TRBJ1-1
CDR3: ASSRGTAREAF

V: TRBV2
size: NA
length: 13
J: TRBJ1-1
CDR3: ASSEGNTGPTEAF

V: TRBV2
size: NA
length: 12
J: TRBJ2-7
CDR3: ASSEYAVSYEQY